The sequence of this T cell receptor beta chain was determined in a study of T cells in Graves' hyperthyroidism and ophthalmopathy. Study-level results: The model's output predicted ophthalmopathy at a median of about 6.5 months prior to onset.

J was trimmed by 5 bases and V by 4 bases; bases with no gene match: 10. The CDR3 contains 15 residues. Germline loops: CDR1 SEHNR, CDR2 FQNEAQ (reference sequence). The source material, RNA transcripts, was used to amplify TCR beta CDR3 regions. The study used the HTBI primer set for a first-round RT-PCR of the TCR CDR3. MiXCR was run by TCRdb on the multiplex PCR reads, yielding one entry per CDR3 protein. The sample records about 400,000 distinct CDR3 sequences, roughly 15% being singletons. Exclusion criteria comprised uncontrolled infection, other autoimmune disease, pregnancy or lactation. PBMCs stemmed from over 7.5 ml fresh peripheral blood. There are many counts of this clonotype. The antigen is unknown.

The sequence came from a woman aged 18-30 years with Graves' hyperthyroidism. Sequences were obtained from blood. The chain links TRBV7-9 to TRBJ2-7; TRBD2 matches at 8 bases. DNA of the CDR3: TGTGCCAGCAGCTCCCCGGGACTAGGGACTAACGAGCAGTACTTC. Translated: CASSSPGLGTNEQYF.